This T cell receptor (beta chain) was recovered during a study of T cell responses to AZD1222 COVID-19 vaccine. Assay: immunoSEQ multiplex PCR; the TCRdb copy retains only in-frame clones and omits some. The sample yields approximately 100,000 clones, around 93% seen once. General study results and limits: The donor group comprised mostly white British people and more females; the analysis possibly underestimated clonal diversity. Close to half of all spike-specific TCRs reportedly target regions of the variants that are unmutated.

The length of the CDR3 is 17 residues. The germline gives CDR1 SGHTA, CDR2 FQGNSA. Trimming left V 0 bases short and J 1 base short, with 13 bases between. Only one count was recorded for this clone. Its antigen is unknown. Sample: peripheral blood, taken on day 0 of AZD1222 vaccination. The clonotype was recovered from an adult in good health. This chain joins TRBV7-2 and TRBJ2-1; tentatively, D is TRBD1 (5 bases). As DNA, the CDR3 is TGTGCCAGCAGCTTAGCCTTAAGGACACCATCCTACAATGAGCAGTTCTTC. It translates to CASSLALRTPSYNEQFF.